A selection of T cell receptor beta chains follows, all from one sample in a study of a mutant IDH1 vaccine in newly diagnosed glioma. Their antigens remain unidentified. Only in-frame clones appear in the TCRdb table, and some are missing; sequencing was by immunoSEQ multiplex PCR. Of tens of thousands of clones in the sample, about 80% are singletons; the top ten hold approximately 3%. The specimen comprised PBMCs, sampled from a glioma patient whose treatment included an IDH1 peptide vaccine. These receptors were obtained from a man in his forties with glioma. Some clones in this sample may be carry-over from other donors' samples. CDR3s include the opening cysteine and the closing phenylalanine or tryptophan. A D gene is named only where the DNA matches it firmly. Only some rows state a clone size, as once, few, many or a class for expanded clones.

few TRBD1 TRBJ1-5 TRBV5-1 CASSGGQGGPQHF TGCGCCAGCAGCGGGGGACAGGGGGGGCCCCAGCATTTT
. TRBD1 TRBJ2-2 TRBV5-1 CASRRDRVNTGELFF TGCGCCAGCCGCCGGGACAGGGTTAACACCGGGGAGCTGTTTTTT
once . TRBJ2-3 TRBV19 CASSSSLGKTDTQYF TGTGCCAGTAGTTCTTCACTGGGGAAGACAGATACGCAGTATTTT
once TRBD1 TRBJ1-2 TRBV6-8 CASRTGGNYGYTF TGTGCCAGCAGGACAGGGGGCAACTATGGCTACACCTTC
. . TRBJ1-4 TRBV27 CASSGINMKGNEKLFF TGTGCCAGCTCGGGAATTAATATGAAGGGTAATGAAAAACTGTTTTTT
. . TRBJ2-1 TRBV5-1 CASSPGWVGNEQFF TGCGCCAGCAGCCCGGGATGGGTCGGCAATGAGCAGTTCTTC
. TRBD1 TRBJ1-2 TRBV19 CASTDPPTGDYGYTF TGTGCCAGTACCGATCCTCCTACAGGGGACTATGGCTACACCTTC
. . TRBJ1-1 TRBV2 CASITAGDLFEAFF TGTGCCAGCATCACCGCAGGGGACCTATTTGAAGCTTTCTTT
. TRBD2 TRBJ2-1 TRBV7-3 CASSLVGTSGDNEQFF TGTGCCAGCAGCTTGGTTGGGACTAGTGGAGACAATGAGCAGTTCTTC
. . TRBJ1-2 TRBV6-5 CASRAPSGYTF TGTGCCAGCAGGGCCCCCAGCGGCTACACCTTC
. . TRBJ1-4 TRBV18 CASSPSVGANEKLFF TGTGCCAGCTCACCATCGGTGGGGGCTAATGAAAAACTGTTTTTT
. TRBD2 TRBJ2-5 TRBV4-2 CASSQERGGQETQYF TGTGCCAGCAGCCAAGAGCGGGGGGGCCAAGAGACCCAGTACTTC
once . TRBJ2-2 TRBV30 CAWTWGTGELFF TGTGCCTGGACGTGGGGGACCGGGGAGCTGTTTTTT
. . TRBJ1-3 TRBV18 CASSPRGKGGNTIYF TGTGCCAGCTCACCACGGGGTAAAGGAGGAAACACCATATATTTT
. TRBD2 TRBJ2-7 TRBV5-6 CASSLGDYSIYEQYF TGTGCCAGCAGCTTGGGGGACTACTCCATTTACGAGCAGTACTTC
. TRBD1 TRBJ1-2 TRBV11-2 CASSYRGDGYTF TGTGCCAGCAGTTACAGGGGGGATGGCTACACCTTC
. . TRBJ1-5 TRBV6-5 CATSGGVNQPQHF TGTGCCACCAGCGGGGGGGTCAATCAGCCCCAGCATTTT
once TRBD1 TRBJ1-1 TRBV19 CASSLRQGGNTEAFF TGTGCCAGTAGTCTCCGACAGGGAGGGAACACTGAAGCTTTCTTT
few . TRBJ1-3 TRBV25-1 CASSKQSSGNTIYF TGTGCCAGCAGTAAGCAGAGCTCTGGAAACACCATATATTTT
. . TRBJ1-6 TRBV19 CASSYALSSYNSPLHF TGTGCCAGTAGTTACGCGCTTAGCTCCTATAATTCACCCCTCCACTTT
. TRBD1 TRBJ1-1 TRBV25-1 CASSDLDRGPYTEAFF TGTGCCAGCAGTGACCTGGACAGGGGCCCATACACTGAAGCTTTCTTT
. . TRBJ2-7 TRBV5-5 CASSPGGTHRYF TGTGCCAGCAGCCCGGGTGGGACTCATCGGTACTTC
. TRBD1 TRBJ2-7 TRBV13 CASSFWTGGHEQYF TGTGCCAGCAGTTTCTGGACAGGGGGCCACGAGCAGTACTTC
. . TRBJ1-4 TRBV11-2 CASSSGGDEKLFF TGTGCCAGCAGCTCGGGCGGGGATGAAAAACTGTTTTTT
medium-sized . TRBJ1-1 TRBV10-3 CAISARVTEAFF TGTGCCATCAGTGCCAGGGTCACTGAAGCTTTCTTT
. . TRBJ1-5 TRBV6-4 CASSVEVGQPQHF TGTGCCAGCAGTGTAGAGGTGGGTCAGCCCCAGCATTTT
. TRBD2 TRBJ2-7 TRBV5-1 CASSSAGGGAYEQYF TGCGCCAGCAGCTCGGCGGGCGGGGGAGCCTACGAGCAGTACTTC
. TRBD2 TRBJ2-1 TRBV19 CASSPRLAGGYNEQFF TGTGCCAGTAGTCCCCGACTAGCGGGGGGGTACAATGAGCAGTTCTTC
. TRBD1 TRBJ2-7 TRBV5-6 CASSSGGAPYEQYF TGTGCCAGCAGCTCAGGGGGCGCCCCCTACGAGCAGTACTTC
. . TRBJ1-5 TRBV6-6 CASSYRQDSNQPQHF TGTGCCAGCAGTTACCGGCAGGATAGCAATCAGCCCCAGCATTTT
. TRBD2 TRBJ2-1 TRBV7-2 CASSVLNGGMNEQFF TGTGCCAGCAGCGTTCTGAACGGGGGGATGAATGAGCAGTTCTTC
. . TRBJ2-1 TRBV6-5 CASTQADEQFF TGTGCCAGCACTCAGGCGGATGAGCAGTTCTTC
once . TRBJ1-3 TRBV6-4 CASSDSPEGSGNTIYF TGTGCCAGCAGTGACTCGCCCGAGGGGTCGGGAAACACCATATATTTT
. . TRBJ2-3 TRBV5-6 CASSFTGKTDTQYF TGTGCCAGCAGTTTCACAGGGAAAACAGATACGCAGTATTTT
. . TRBJ1-1 TRBV5-6 CASSLIAENTEAFF TGTGCCAGCAGCTTAATTGCAGAGAACACTGAAGCTTTCTTT
. . TRBJ2-2 TRBV5-5 CASSLEGTPITGELFF TGTGCCAGCAGCTTGGAAGGGACACCGATCACCGGGGAGCTGTTTTTT
. TRBD1 TRBJ2-2 TRBV29-1 CSGGTGRDTGELFF TGCAGCGGGGGGACAGGGAGGGACACCGGGGAGCTGTTTTTT
few TRBD1 TRBJ1-5 TRBV19 CASNRRDRGGQPQHF TGTGCCAGTAATAGAAGAGACAGGGGAGGTCAGCCCCAGCATTTT
. . TRBJ2-3 TRBV5-6 CASSQGLPEGNTQYF TGTGCCAGCAGCCAGGGACTCCCCGAAGGGAATACGCAGTATTTT
few . TRBJ1-5 TRBV5-1 CASSLYSNQPQHF TGCGCCAGCAGCTTGTATAGCAATCAGCCCCAGCATTTT
few . TRBJ1-2 TRBV4-1 CASSPGADGYTF TGCGCCAGCAGCCCGGGAGCGGATGGCTACACCTTC
. . TRBJ1-4 TRBV20-1 CSAGGGEKLFF TGCAGTGCTGGGGGAGGAGAAAAACTGTTTTTT
. . TRBJ2-5 TRBV29-1 CSVEGGGGGETQYF TGCAGCGTTGAAGGAGGCGGTGGGGGAGAGACCCAGTACTTC
. . TRBJ1-4 TRBV25-1 CASSLGANEKLFF TGTGCCAGCAGTTTAGGGGCTAATGAAAAACTGTTTTTT
. . TRBJ2-5 TRBV7-2 CASSPRGGAYETQYF TGTGCCAGCAGCCCCAGGGGGGGGGCTTATGAGACCCAGTACTTC
. . TRBJ1-4 TRBV5-8 CASSLDGEKLFF TGTGCCAGCAGCTTGGACGGGGAAAAACTGTTTTTT
. . TRBJ1-4 TRBV7-2 CASSFRTTGGKLFF TGTGCCAGCAGCTTTCGGACTACAGGAGGCAAGCTGTTTTTT
once . TRBJ1-1 TRBV2 CASSDTALPMDRSTEAFF TGTGCCAGCAGTGATACGGCCCTACCCATGGATCGGTCCACTGAAGCTTTCTTT
. TRBD1 TRBJ2-3 TRBV11-2 CASSSIRGRETDTQYF TGTGCCAGCAGCTCGATCAGGGGGCGCGAAACAGATACGCAGTATTTT
. . TRBJ1-1 TRBV9 CASSVAGHQNTEAFF TGTGCCAGCAGCGTAGCGGGACATCAGAACACTGAAGCTTTCTTT
. TRBD2 TRBJ2-1 TRBV2 CASRLAGATYNEQFF TGTGCCAGCAGGTTAGCGGGGGCTACCTACAATGAGCAGTTCTTC
. TRBD1 TRBJ1-2 TRBV19 CASSPPGQGDLYGYTF TGTGCCAGTAGTCCCCCGGGACAGGGGGACCTCTATGGCTACACCTTC
. TRBD2 TRBJ2-3 TRBV4-2 CASSQDRLATDTQYF TGTGCCAGCAGCCAAGATAGACTAGCCACAGATACGCAGTATTTT
. . TRBJ2-1 TRBV6-5 CASSYSRTLYNEQFF TGTGCCAGCAGTTACTCTAGGACTTTGTACAATGAGCAGTTCTTC
. TRBD1 TRBJ1-2 TRBV7-2 CASSLDRANGYTF TGTGCCAGCAGCCTGGACAGGGCCAATGGCTACACCTTC
. . TRBJ1-2 TRBV4-2 CASSQPVSDGYTF TGTGCCAGCAGCCAACCCGTCAGCGATGGCTACACCTTC
. . TRBJ1-1 TRBV6-5 CASSPTANTEAFF TGTGCCAGCAGCCCCACAGCGAACACTGAAGCTTTCTTT
. TRBD1 TRBJ1-4 TRBV5-4 CASSFRQGTSANEKLFF TGTGCCAGCAGCTTTAGACAGGGGACGTCGGCTAATGAAAAACTGTTTTTT
. . TRBJ1-1 TRBV19 CASSLPPDRSTEAFF TGTGCCAGTAGTTTACCTCCGGACAGAAGCACTGAAGCTTTCTTT